The TCR beta chain under discussion was sequenced for a study of tumor-infiltrating lymphocytes in primary liver carcinoma. About the research overall: Stage T1-T3 N0M0 tumors measured roughly 4.2 to 11 cm at most.

Findings and limits, study-wide: Blood had a significantly lower top-250-clone fraction than tumors did (p = 0.039). Compared with tumor region pairs, tumor-adjacent and tumor-blood pairs overlapped less.

A primer in the constant region served to generate TCR beta cDNA from roughly 450 ng of total RNA. Each TCR beta library was derived from three nested multiplex PCR rounds that employed slightly modified ARM-PCR. The first two PCR rounds, nine to ten cycles each, used TRBV1-TRBV30 forward primers and a C-beta reverse primer. TCRdb re-called the multiplex PCR reads through MiXCR, storing one row per CDR3 protein. The repertoire holds under 45,000 distinct CDR3 sequences, with 73% as singletons. The study co-extracted DNA and RNA from about 21-30 mg of unsorted bulk tissue. Each individual tumor supplied samples from five separate regions. The CDR3 runs 14 residues. CDR1 and CDR2 (germline): MGHDK, SYGVNS. Comment on this clonotype: The antigen is not known. Mismatch with germline at one junction end may stem from a read error.

The sequencing sample was made of liver tumor tissue from sampling region 2. The subset denotes: tumor region T2, inferior pole. The TCR sequence derives from a middle-aged man with primary liver carcinoma and hepatitis B virus infection. The V and J genes are TRBV25-1 and TRBJ2-1, with 9 bases that match TRBD2. The CDR3 region is CTSTAGGSYNEHFF. CDR3 nucleotide sequence: TGTACCAGTACAGCGGGAGGCTCCTACAATGAGCATTTCTTC.